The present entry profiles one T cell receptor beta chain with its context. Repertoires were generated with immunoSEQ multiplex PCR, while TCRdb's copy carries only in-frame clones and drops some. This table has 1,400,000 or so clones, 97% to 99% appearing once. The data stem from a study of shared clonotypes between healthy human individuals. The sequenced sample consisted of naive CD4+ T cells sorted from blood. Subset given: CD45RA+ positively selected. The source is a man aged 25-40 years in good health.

This chain's CDR3 is CASSLAVAGTYNEQFF. The CDR3 DNA reads as TGCGCCAGCAGCTTGGCCGTAGCGGGGACGTACAATGAGCAGTTCTTC. The V call is TRBV5-1, the J call TRBJ2-1; 8 bases fit TRBD2. CDR1 is SGHRS, CDR2 YFSETQ, per germline. V lost 0 bases and J lost 4; bases outside the gene matches: 6. There are 16 residues in the CDR3.